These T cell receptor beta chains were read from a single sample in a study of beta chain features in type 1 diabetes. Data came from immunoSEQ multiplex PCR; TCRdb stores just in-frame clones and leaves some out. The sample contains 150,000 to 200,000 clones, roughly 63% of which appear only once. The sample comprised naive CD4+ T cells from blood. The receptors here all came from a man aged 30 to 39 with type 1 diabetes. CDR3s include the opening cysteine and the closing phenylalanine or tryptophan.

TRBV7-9,CASSLVLAGYSYEQYF
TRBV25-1,CASSARLSSYEQYF
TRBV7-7,CASSSLRGETQYF
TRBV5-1,CASSLRGLRTDTQYF
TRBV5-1,CASSSQGGGTDTQYF
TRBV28,CASSSRDGANVLTF
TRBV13,CASSLRRSYEQYF
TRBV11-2,CASSLARTGESSPLHF
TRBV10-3,CAITPQDGYGYTF
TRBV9,CASSERTGGLSTGNTIYF